The 26 T cell receptor beta chains given below trace back to one sample, sequenced in a study of early T cells in non-severe SARS-CoV-2 infection. TCRdb passed the 5' RACE reads through MiXCR, listing each CDR3 protein once. The sample carries about 52,000 distinct CDR3 sequences, around 10% recorded once. Sequencing input: whole blood. Receptors originate from an adult who was a healthcare worker with PCR-confirmed SARS-CoV-2 infection or an uninfected control (not recorded which).

This clonotype was counted between two and nine times. The V gene is TRBV7-9, the J gene TRBJ1-5; D may be TRBD1 (5 bases). V was trimmed by 3 bases and J by 3 bases, leaving 12 bases between them. Germline V lookup: CDR1 SEHNR, CDR2 FQNEAQ (reference sequence). This CDR3 comprises 15 residues. CDR3 sequence: CASSFTGASNQPQHF. Here the CDR3 DNA reads TGTGCCAGCAGCTTTACCGGGGCCTCCAATCAGCCCCAGCATTTT. The full variable domain, completed using reference TRBV7-9 and TRBJ1-5, is DTGVSQNPRHKITKRGQNVTFRCDPISEHNRLYWYRQTLGQGPEFLTYFQNEAQLEKSRLLSDRFSAERPKGSFSTLEIQRTEQGDSAMYLCASSFTGASNQPQHFGDGTRLSIL.

Ten or more counts support this clonotype. The chain couples TRBV7-2 to TRBJ2-3; no clear D. Germline loops: CDR1 SGHTA, CDR2 FQGNSA. V lost 3 bases and J lost 4, with 11 bases in between. The CDR3 is made up of 14 amino acids. CDR3 sequence reads: CASSLNAVPDTQYF. CDR3 in DNA: TGTGCCAGCAGCTTGAACGCGGTACCAGATACGCAGTATTTT.

This clonotype appeared many times. The genes are TRBV6-2 or TRBV6-3 and TRBJ1-1; D gene ambiguous. Germline V CDR1 and CDR2: MNHEY, SVGEGT. This CDR3 spans 16 amino acids. V dropped 2 bases and J dropped 3 bases, with 16 bases sitting between them. The CDR3 nucleotides read TGTGCCAGCAGTTACCATCGCAGGTTTAAGGACACTGAAGCTTTCTTT. The encoded protein is CASSYHRRFKDTEAFF.

This chain links TRBV7-6 with TRBJ2-1, with 10 bases that match TRBD2. The CDR3 runs 17 residues. Germline CDR1 and CDR2: SGHVS and FNYEAQ. The V gene end was trimmed by 10 bases and the J gene end by 6 bases; junction bases not matched to a gene: 18. The CDR3 DNA follows: TGTGCCAACAGTCTCACCCCGAGACTAGCGGGTTTCAATGAGCAGTTCTTC. As protein: CANSLTPRLAGFNEQFF. The full variable domain, completed using reference TRBV7-6 and TRBJ2-1, is GAGVSQSPRYKVTKRGQDVALRCDPISGHVSLYWYRQALGQGPEFLTYFNYEAQQDKSGLPNDRFSAERPEGSISTLTIQRTEQRDSAMYRCANSLTPRLAGFNEQFFGPGTRLTVL.

The chain uses TRBV9 and TRBJ2-7, with 8 bases identical to TRBD1. This CDR3 spans 15 amino acids. CDR1 and CDR2 (germline): SGDLS, YYNGEE. The V gene end was trimmed by 0 bases and the J gene end by 3 bases; junction bases not matched to a gene: 5. CDR3 region: CASSVGGTGFYEQYF. CDR3 bases: TGTGCCAGCAGCGTAGGGGGGACAGGATTCTACGAGCAGTACTTC.

The rearrangement uses TRBV19 and TRBJ2-5; 7 positions match TRBD2. V was clipped by 7 bases and J by 5 bases; unmatched bases: 13. The CDR3 consists of 15 residues. Germline-derived CDR1 and CDR2 are LNHDA and SQIVND (reference sequence). CDR3 in amino acids: CASKLQAGRSETQYF. DNA of the CDR3: TGTGCCAGTAAACTCCAAGCGGGGAGGTCTGAGACCCAGTACTTC.

Many counts were recorded for this clonotype. The CDR3 DNA reads TGCAGTGCTAGAACCTTAGGGGGGAAAGGCTATGGCTACACCTTC. It encodes CSARTLGGKGYGYTF. The chain joins TRBV20-1 to TRBJ1-2; tentative D call: TRBD1 (6 bases). The CDR3 contains 15 residues. V was clipped by 2 bases and J by 4 bases, with 17 bases between them. Germline loops: CDR1 DFQATT, CDR2 SNEGSKA (reference sequence).

By share of the sample, this clonotype is medium-sized. This chain connects TRBV6-2 or TRBV6-3 to TRBJ2-3, with 11 bases that match TRBD2. Germline V gene lookup returns CDR1 MNHEY and CDR2 SVGEGT. The length of the CDR3 is 15 residues. Unmatched junction bases numbered 5, after V lost 5 bases and J lost 4 bases. CDR3 sequence: CASSRTSGRADTQYF. CDR3 bases: TGTGCCAGCAGTAGAACTAGCGGGAGAGCAGATACGCAGTATTTT.

The V call is TRBV28, the J call TRBJ2-7, with D possibly matching TRBD1 (8 bases). The CDR3 is made up of 15 amino acids. V was cut by 0 bases and J by 5 bases, with 14 bases left in between. The germline gives CDR1 MDHEN, CDR2 SYDVKM. CDR3 amino acids: CASSLWVTGGDEQYF. DNA for the CDR3: TGTGCCAGCAGTTTATGGGTCACAGGGGGGGACGAGCAGTACTTC.

This clonotype was picked up a small number of times. V is TRBV25-1 and J is TRBJ2-1; D is uncertain. The CDR3 has 11 residues. The germline gives CDR1 MGHDK, CDR2 SYGVNS. Trimming removed 6 bases from V and 0 bases from J, with 0 bases in between. CDR3 bases: TGTGCCAGCAGCTCCTACAATGAGCAGTTCTTC. It translates to CASSSYNEQFF.

V gene TRBV9 combines with J gene TRBJ1-4, with D possibly TRBD1 on 5 matching bases. The CDR3 runs to 16 residues. V dropped 1 base and J dropped 7 bases, with 17 bases sitting between them. Germline V gene lookup returns CDR1 SGDLS and CDR2 YYNGEE. The CDR3 DNA follows: TGTGCCAGCAGCGTATTTGGTCGGCAGAGGGGTGAAAAACTGTTTTTT. This translates into CASSVFGRQRGEKLFF.

In its sample, this clonotype was seen many times. CDR3 in amino acids: CASSLNRGTGELFF. DNA for the CDR3: TGCGCCAGCAGCTTAAACAGGGGCACCGGGGAGCTGTTTTTT. This chain connects TRBV5-1 to TRBJ2-2; TRBD1 matches at 7 bases. Germline V CDR1 and CDR2: SGHRS, YFSETQ. There are 14 residues in the CDR3. V lost 2 bases to trimming and J lost 4 bases; unmatched junction nucleotides: 2.

This clonotype was observed many times. In DNA form, the CDR3 reads TGCAGTGCTAGAGGGGGAGGGACCTCCTATAATTCACCCCTCCACTTT. This encodes CSARGGGTSYNSPLHF. The gene calls are TRBV20-1 and TRBJ1-6, with a weak D call TRBD1 (5 bases). The CDR3 loop spans 16 amino acids. CDR1 is DFQATT, CDR2 SNEGSKA, per germline (reference sequence). Trimming removed 1 base at V and 0 bases at J, with 10 bases between.

This clonotype was observed at least ten times. This rearrangement joins TRBV4-1 to TRBJ2-3; 13 bases map to TRBD2. CDR1 is MGHRA and CDR2 is YSYEKL in the germline V gene. The CDR3 totals 19 residues. Germline trimming cut 0 bases from V and 6 bases from J; bases unmatched to any gene: 12. CDR3 sequence reads: CASSQDAGGTSGMMDTQYF. CDR3 DNA: TGCGCCAGCAGCCAAGATGCGGGCGGGACTAGCGGGATGATGGATACGCAGTATTTT.

This clonotype has a handful of counts. The chain employs TRBV18 and TRBJ2-5; D is ambiguous. The CDR3 is 12 residues long. Deletions cut 5 bases from V and 3 bases from J, with 7 bases between. Germline V lookup: CDR1 KGHSH, CDR2 LQKENI. CDR3 residues: CASSWKKETQYF. The CDR3 region has the DNA TGTGCCAGCTCATGGAAAAAAGAGACCCAGTACTTC. Full variable domain (missing parts from reference TRBV18 and TRBJ2-5): NAGVMQNPRHLVRRRGQEARLRCSPMKGHSHVYWYRQLPEEGLKFMVYLQKENIIDESGMPKERFSAEFPKEGPSILRIQQVVRGDSAAYFCASSWKKETQYFGPGTRLLVL.

Only a few counts were recorded for this clonotype. The chain recombines TRBV13 with TRBJ1-2; 10 bases line up with TRBD1. CDR1 is PRHDT and CDR2 is FYEKMQ in the germline V gene (reference sequence). V shed 8 bases, J shed 4 bases, and the junction held 10 bases outside the gene matches. The length of the CDR3 is 15 residues. The CDR3, as DNA: TGTGCCAGCTCGCTCGCCGGGACAGGGGTCTATGGCTACACCTTC. Its translation is CASSLAGTGVYGYTF.

This clonotype has a count of ten or more. V gene TRBV10-3 combines with J gene TRBJ2-7, with TRBD1 matching over 7 bases. This CDR3 is 14 amino acids long. V gave up 3 bases and J gave up 4 bases; unmatched junction bases: 6. Germline loops: CDR1 ENHRY, CDR2 SYGVKD. This chain's CDR3 is CAISDPGTAYEQYF. The DNA for the CDR3 is TGTGCCATCAGTGATCCCGGGACAGCTTACGAGCAGTACTTC.

This clonotype appeared many times. This chain joins TRBV12-3 or TRBV12-4 and TRBJ1-6; TRBD1 is a possible D gene (5 bases). CDR3 length: 17 amino acids. The V and J ends lost 3 bases and 8 bases respectively, with 20 bases between them. The CDR3 loop is CASSFIIGTGPDSPLHF. The CDR3 bases are TGTGCCAGCAGTTTCATCATTGGTACGGGGCCCGATTCACCCCTCCACTTT.

This clonotype was detected a few times. The rearrangement links TRBV6-2 or TRBV6-3 to TRBJ1-2, with no clear D. Germline CDR1 reads MNHEY; CDR2 reads SVGEGT. The CDR3 is 14 residues long. Trimming took 7 bases from V and 4 from J, leaving 16 bases between them. The CDR3 DNA sequence: TGTGCCAGCATGCGAGGTCCTCGCGTCTATGGCTACACCTTC. It encodes CASMRGPRVYGYTF.

J is TRBJ2-7 and V is TRBV7-8; D is undetermined. Trimming cost V 5 bases and J 1 base, with 6 bases left between them. This CDR3 is built from 12 residues. CDR1 is SGHVS and CDR2 is FQNEAQ in the germline V gene. The CDR3 region is CASSHHSYEQYF. CDR3 nucleotides: TGTGCCAGCAGCCACCATTCCTACGAGCAGTACTTC.

This clonotype was counted ten times or more. The chain combines TRBV7-9 with TRBJ2-1; D possibly uses TRBD1 or TRBD2 (5 bases each). CDR1 is SEHNR, CDR2 FQNEAQ, per germline (reference sequence). Trimming removed 4 bases from V and 14 bases from J, with 12 bases in between. The CDR3 has 11 amino acids. The CDR3 loop reads CASSSGDEKFF. CDR3 nucleotides: TGTGCCAGCAGCTCCGGGGACGAAAAGTTCTTC.

This clonotype occurred once. Since no conserved phenylalanine or tryptophan closes the CDR3, a read error is the likely cause. The rearrangement joins TRBV7-2 to TRBJ1-1; the D is unclear. The CDR3 sequence is 12 residues long. Trimming removed 3 bases from V and 5 bases from J, with 7 bases in between. The germline V gene has CDR1 SGHTA and CDR2 FQGNSA. The CDR3 sequence is CASSFIRTEAFL. The CDR3 DNA reads TGTGCCAGCAGCTTTATAAGGACTGAAGCTTTCCTT.

V gene TRBV6-5 combines with J gene TRBJ2-7; D is uncertain. The V end was cut by 6 bases, the J end by 3 bases, with 15 bases between. Germline V gene sequence: CDR1 MNHEY, CDR2 SVGAGI. The CDR3 runs to 14 residues. CDR3 in amino acids: CASRYHLLDYEQYF. CDR3 in DNA: TGTGCCAGCAGGTATCACCTACTGGACTACGAGCAGTACTTC.

This CDR3 is CSGIGAGATEAFF. CDR3 nucleotides: TGCAGCGGCATAGGGGCCGGGGCCACTGAAGCTTTCTTT. V and J are TRBV29-1 and TRBJ1-1, with D possibly being TRBD1 (5 bases). Trimming removed 7 bases at V and 4 bases at J, with 16 bases between. This CDR3 is built from 13 residues. CDR1 SQVTM and CDR2 ANQGSEA come from the germline V gene.

This sequence joins TRBV20-1 and TRBJ1-2; D possibly corresponds to TRBD1 (5 bases). The CDR3 consists of 14 residues. Trimming removed 0 bases from V and 5 bases from J, with 13 bases in between. Germline lookup yields CDR1 DFQATT and CDR2 SNEGSKA (reference sequence). CDR3 amino acids: CSARDPGQPYGYTF. CDR3 bases: TGCAGTGCTAGAGATCCCGGACAACCGTATGGCTACACCTTC.

The table lists this clonotype with many counts. V usage is TRBV11-2 and J usage is TRBJ1-5; the D is unclear. This CDR3 is built from 13 residues. Trimming cost V 5 bases and J 5 bases, with 10 bases left between them. The germline CDR1 and CDR2 sequences are SGHAT and FQNNGV. The CDR3 DNA sequence: TGTGCCAGCAGCCGCACTACAGATCAGCCCCAGCATTTT. Translating it yields CASSRTTDQPQHF. The entire variable domain, with the rest obtained from reference TRBV11-2 and TRBJ1-5, is as follows: EAGVAQSPRYKIIEKRQSVAFWCNPISGHATLYWYQQILGQGPKLLIQFQNNGVVDDSQLPKDRFSAERLKGVDSTLKIQPAKLEDSAVYLCASSRTTDQPQHFGDGTRLSIL.